This is a list of T cell receptor beta chains from one sample in a study of response to subunit inactivated influenza vaccine. TCRdb reanalysed the RT-PCR reads using MiXCR and keeps one entry per CDR3 protein. This table holds about 520,000 distinct CDR3 sequences, approximately 24% found once. Material: CD4+ T cells sorted from PBMCs, obtained about 5 days after vaccination. These receptors originate from a man between 45 and 60 years old who received an inactivated influenza vaccine. Both conserved end residues are part of each CDR3. The D gene is left open where the match is weak. Clone size is not always given. Where it is, it says once, few, many or a class for expanded clones.

>few|NA|TRBJ2-1|TRBV20-1
TGCAGTGCTAGAGGGCTAGATCACAATGAGCAGTTCTTC
CSARGLDHNEQFF
>few|NA|TRBJ2-1|TRBV11-2
TGTGCCAGCTGGGATTATGAGGCGCAGTTCTTC
CASWDYEAQFF
>NA|TRBD2|TRBJ2-1|TRBV20-1
TGCAGTGCTAGTCTGATCCTAGCGGGATCGGTGGGTGAGCAGTTCTTC
CSASLILAGSVGEQFF
>few|TRBD2|TRBJ2-3|TRBV20-1
TGCAGTGCTAGAGGGGGGGGGGTTGGAGATACGCAGTATTTT
CSARGGGVGDTQYF
>NA|NA|TRBJ1-2|TRBV15
TGTGCCACCAGCAGAGATGTAGGCAGGCGAGCTAACTATGGCTACACCTTC
CATSRDVGRRANYGYTF
>NA|TRBD2|TRBJ2-7|TRBV30
TGTGCCTGGACCCCGCAGTTGGCTAGCGGGAGCGAGCAGTACTTC
CAWTPQLASGSEQYF
>NA|NA|TRBJ1-2|TRBV15
TGTGCCACCAGGGTGTATGGCTACACCTTC
CATRVYGYTF
>NA|NA|TRBJ2-7|TRBV6-2/TRBV6-3
TGTGCCAGCGGATTGCAGTGGGGAGGCTACGAGCAGTACTTC
CASGLQWGGYEQYF
>NA|NA|TRBJ2-3|TRBV7-3
TGTGCCAGCAGCTCCCAAGGGGGAGGGCCCTCGGATACGCAGTATTTT
CASSSQGGGPSDTQYF
>few|NA|TRBJ1-6|TRBV20-1
TGCAGTGCTAAAGATTGGAGTCGGGTTAATTCACCCCTCCACTTT
CSAKDWSRVNSPLHF
>NA|NA|TRBJ2-1|TRBV4-3
TGCGCCAGCAGCCAAGTAGCGTACTACAATGAGCAGTTCTTC
CASSQVAYYNEQFF
>few|TRBD2|TRBJ2-7|TRBV18
TGTGCCAGCTCACCGAAGACTAGCGGGAGTTCCGAGCAGTACTTC
CASSPKTSGSSEQYF
>NA|TRBD1|TRBJ2-5|TRBV9
TGTGCCAGCAATACCGGGACAGGGGGCTTCGAGACCCAGTACTTC
CASNTGTGGFETQYF
>NA|TRBD2|TRBJ2-2|TRBV9
TGTGCCAGCAGCGTAGCTAGCGGGAGTAACACCGGGGAGCTGTTTTTT
CASSVASGSNTGELFF
>few|NA|TRBJ1-6|TRBV28
TGTGCCAGCCGTGGGCTGAGCTCCTATAATTCACCCCTCCACTTT
CASRGLSSYNSPLHF
>NA|TRBD2|TRBJ2-1|TRBV6-5
TGTGCCAGCAGTTATGCTAGCGGGAGTTTCTATGAGCAGTTCTTC
CASSYASGSFYEQFF
>few|NA|TRBJ2-1|TRBV5-6
TGTGCCAGCAGCCTCCGGAGCTTAAGGACCCTTCTCAATGAGCAGTTCTTC
CASSLRSLRTLLNEQFF
>NA|TRBD2|TRBJ2-5|TRBV7-9
TGTGCCAGCAGCTTAGCGCTGGGTAGCGGGAGGGAAGAGACCCAGTACTTC
CASSLALGSGREETQYF
>NA|TRBD1|TRBJ2-1|TRBV7-3
TGTGCCAGCAGCTTAACCGGGACAGGGGGACGGTTCTTC
CASSLTGTGGRFF
>NA|NA|TRBJ2-1|TRBV11-1
TGTGCCAGCAGCCCCCGCCCCGGGACCGGACTGGACAATGAGCAGTTCTTC
CASSPRPGTGLDNEQFF
>many|NA|TRBJ1-1|TRBV5-1
TGCGCCAGCAGCTTGGGAGCTGAAGCTTTCTTT
CASSLGAEAFF
>NA|TRBD2|TRBJ2-7|TRBV12-3/TRBV12-4
TGTGCCAGCAGTTTACGGGAGGGCTCCTACGAGCAGTACTTC
CASSLREGSYEQYF
>NA|NA|TRBJ2-7|TRBV5-1
TGCGCCAGCAGCACAACAGTGAACTACGAGCAGTACTTC
CASSTTVNYEQYF
>many|TRBD2|TRBJ2-1|TRBV6-6
TGTGCCAGCATCGGAGCGGGAGATGAGCAGTTCTTC
CASIGAGDEQFF
>many|NA|TRBJ2-2|TRBV2
TGTGCCAGCAGAGAGGGCCCGGCCGGGGAGCTGTTTTTT
CASREGPAGELFF
>few|NA|TRBJ1-6|TRBV28
TGTGCCAGCAGTTCGCCGGCGGGACGGACCTATAATTCACCCCTCCACTTT
CASSSPAGRTYNSPLHF
>few|NA|TRBJ1-3|TRBV4-2
TGTGCCAGCAGCCAAAACAACGGAAACACCATATATTTT
CASSQNNGNTIYF
>NA|NA|TRBJ2-2|TRBV28
TGTGCCAGCAGCCCCAGGAGGGGATCCACCGGGGAGCTGTTTTTT
CASSPRRGSTGELFF
>NA|TRBD1|TRBJ2-2|TRBV7-6
TGTGCCAGCAGCGGACAGGAGAACACCGGGGAGCTGTTTTTT
CASSGQENTGELFF
>few|TRBD1|TRBJ1-2|TRBV11-2
TGTGCCAGCAGCTTCAACAGGGGCCCCTATGGCTACACCTTC
CASSFNRGPYGYTF
>many|NA|TRBJ1-5|TRBV12-3/TRBV12-4
TGTGCCAGCAGTTTAGGTGGGCTCAATCAGCCCCAGCATTTT
CASSLGGLNQPQHF
>few|NA|TRBJ2-7|TRBV6-5
TGTGCCAGCAGTTCCTTTGCAAGCTCCTACGAGCAGTACTTC
CASSSFASSYEQYF
>few|NA|TRBJ2-3|TRBV5-1
TGCGCCAGCAAGGAGGGCTTGAGCACAGATACGCAGTATTTT
CASKEGLSTDTQYF
>few|TRBD1|TRBJ1-3|TRBV6-1
TGTGCCAGCAGTCCCTCCCCGGGACAGGCAACCTCTGGAAACACCATATATTTT
CASSPSPGQATSGNTIYF
>few|NA|TRBJ1-1|TRBV24-1
TGTGCCACCAGGACAAGCACTGAAGCTTTCTTT
CATRTSTEAFF
>few|TRBD2|TRBJ2-3|TRBV20-1
TGCAGTGCTACCGGACTAGCGCCAGATACGCAGTATTTT
CSATGLAPDTQYF
>few|TRBD2|TRBJ2-7|TRBV29-1
TGCAGCGGCGGGAGGGCCGCCTACGAGCAGTACTTC
CSGGRAAYEQYF
>few|NA|TRBJ2-7|TRBV3-1
TGTGCCAGCAGCCAAGAAACCGGGACTCGACTACGTGAGCAGTACTTC
CASSQETGTRLREQYF
>NA|TRBD2|TRBJ2-2|TRBV9
TGTGCCAGCAGCGTAGGGGAGGGCCTGCGGGAGCTGTTTTTT
CASSVGEGLRELFF
>NA|TRBD1|TRBJ1-1|TRBV27
TGTGCCAGCAGTCTCACGGGACAGGGGGCGATGCGAGCTTTCTTT
CASSLTGQGAMRAFF
>few|TRBD1|TRBJ2-3|TRBV20-1
TGCAGTGCTAGTCGAGGGGGCCCAGATACGCAGTATTTT
CSASRGGPDTQYF
>few|NA|TRBJ2-1|TRBV6-5
TGTGCCAGCAGTTACTCGACGGCAGGGGGGAATGAGCAGTTCTTC
CASSYSTAGGNEQFF